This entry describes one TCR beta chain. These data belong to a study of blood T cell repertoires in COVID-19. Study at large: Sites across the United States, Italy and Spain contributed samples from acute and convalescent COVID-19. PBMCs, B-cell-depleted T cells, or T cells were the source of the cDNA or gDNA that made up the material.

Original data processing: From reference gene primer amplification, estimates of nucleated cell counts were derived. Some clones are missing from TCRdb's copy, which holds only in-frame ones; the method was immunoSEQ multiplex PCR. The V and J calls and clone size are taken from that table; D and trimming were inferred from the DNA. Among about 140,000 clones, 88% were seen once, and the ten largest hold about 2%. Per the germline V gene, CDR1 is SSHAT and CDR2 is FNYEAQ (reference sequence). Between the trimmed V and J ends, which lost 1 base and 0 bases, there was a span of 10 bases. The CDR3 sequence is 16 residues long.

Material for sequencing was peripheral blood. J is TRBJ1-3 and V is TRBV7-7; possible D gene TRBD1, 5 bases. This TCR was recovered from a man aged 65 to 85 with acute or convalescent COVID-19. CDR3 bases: TGTGCCAGCAGCTTAGGAGGGACTGGCTCTGGAAACACCATATATTTT. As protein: CASSLGGTGSGNTIYF.